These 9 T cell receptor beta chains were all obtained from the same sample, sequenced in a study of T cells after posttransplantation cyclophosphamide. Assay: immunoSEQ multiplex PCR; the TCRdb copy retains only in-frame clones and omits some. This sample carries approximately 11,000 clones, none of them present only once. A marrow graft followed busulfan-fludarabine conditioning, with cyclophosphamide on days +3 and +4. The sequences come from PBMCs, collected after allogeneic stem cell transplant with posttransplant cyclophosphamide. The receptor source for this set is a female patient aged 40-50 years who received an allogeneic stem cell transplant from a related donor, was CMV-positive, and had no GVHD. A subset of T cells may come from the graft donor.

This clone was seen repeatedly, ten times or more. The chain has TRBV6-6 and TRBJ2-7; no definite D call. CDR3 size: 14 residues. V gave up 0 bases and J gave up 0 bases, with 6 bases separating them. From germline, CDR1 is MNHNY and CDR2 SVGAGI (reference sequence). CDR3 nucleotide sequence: TGTGCCAGCAGTTACTCCGCAGACTCCTACGAGCAGTACTTC. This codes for CASSYSADSYEQYF.

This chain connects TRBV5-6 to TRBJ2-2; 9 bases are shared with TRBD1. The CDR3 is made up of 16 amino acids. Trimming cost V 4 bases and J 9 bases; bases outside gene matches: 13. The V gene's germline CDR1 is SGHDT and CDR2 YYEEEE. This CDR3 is CASSLIRDRVNRELFF. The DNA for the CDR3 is TGTGCCAGCAGCCTGATCCGGGACAGGGTCAATCGGGAGCTGTTTTTT.

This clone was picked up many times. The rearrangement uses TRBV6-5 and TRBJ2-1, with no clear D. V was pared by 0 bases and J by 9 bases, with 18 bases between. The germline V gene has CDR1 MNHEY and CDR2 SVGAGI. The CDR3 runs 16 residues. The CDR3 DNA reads TGTGCCAGCAGTTACTCCCCGTCCGGTAGTCGGAGTGAGCAGTTCTTC. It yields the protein CASSYSPSGSRSEQFF.

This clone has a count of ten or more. The CDR3 sequence is CASSSGTGLSQETQYF. CDR3 in DNA: TGTGCCAGCAGCTCCGGGACAGGCCTTTCCCAAGAGACCCAGTACTTC. V usage is TRBV7-3 and J usage is TRBJ2-5, with 8 bases lining up with TRBD1. V shed 4 bases and J 1 base; nucleotides not matched to a gene: 8. Germline V gene sequence: CDR1 SGHTA, CDR2 FQGTGA. This CDR3 contains 16 residues.

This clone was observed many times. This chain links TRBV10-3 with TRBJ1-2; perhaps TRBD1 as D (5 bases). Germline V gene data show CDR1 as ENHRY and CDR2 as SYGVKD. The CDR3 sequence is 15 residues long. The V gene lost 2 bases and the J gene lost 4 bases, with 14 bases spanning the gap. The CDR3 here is CAISEETGDFYGYTF. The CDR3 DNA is TGTGCCATCAGTGAGGAAACAGGCGACTTCTATGGCTACACCTTC.

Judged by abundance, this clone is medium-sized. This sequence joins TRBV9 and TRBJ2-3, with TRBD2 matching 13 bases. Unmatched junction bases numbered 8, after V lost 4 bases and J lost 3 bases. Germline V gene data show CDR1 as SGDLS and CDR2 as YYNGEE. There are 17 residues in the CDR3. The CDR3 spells CASSPPTGLAGTDTQYF. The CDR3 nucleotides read TGTGCCAGCAGCCCCCCCACGGGACTAGCGGGGACAGATACGCAGTATTTT.

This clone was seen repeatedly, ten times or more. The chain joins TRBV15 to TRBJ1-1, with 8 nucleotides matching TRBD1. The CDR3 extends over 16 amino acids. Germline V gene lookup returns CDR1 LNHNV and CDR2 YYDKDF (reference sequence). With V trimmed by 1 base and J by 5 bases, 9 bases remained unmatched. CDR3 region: CATSRGRTGGNTEAFF. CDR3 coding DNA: TGTGCCACCAGCAGAGGAAGAACAGGGGGAAATACTGAAGCTTTCTTT.

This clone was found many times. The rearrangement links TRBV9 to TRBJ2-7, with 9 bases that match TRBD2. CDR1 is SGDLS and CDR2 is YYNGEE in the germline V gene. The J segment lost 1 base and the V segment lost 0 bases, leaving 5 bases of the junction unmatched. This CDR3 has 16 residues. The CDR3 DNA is TGTGCCAGCAGCGTAGGACTAGCGGAAACATCCTACGAGCAGTACTTC. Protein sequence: CASSVGLAETSYEQYF.

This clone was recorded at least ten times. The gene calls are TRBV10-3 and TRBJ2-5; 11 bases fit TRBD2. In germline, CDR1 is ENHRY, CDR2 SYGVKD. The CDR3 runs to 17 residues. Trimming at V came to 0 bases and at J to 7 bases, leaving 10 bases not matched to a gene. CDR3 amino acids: CAISESATSGVVGTQYF. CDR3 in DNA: TGTGCCATCAGTGAGTCGGCGACTAGCGGGGTAGTGGGGACCCAGTACTTC.